This T cell receptor beta chain was observed in a study of OX40 agonist ivuxolimab in advanced cancers. The CDR3 extends over 14 amino acids. V was shortened by 5 bases and J by 0 bases, with 8 bases between the two germline ends. From germline, CDR1 is MNHEY and CDR2 SVGAGI. To note about this clone: Its antigen is not identified.

Measured with immunoSEQ multiplex PCR; TCRdb has only the in-frame clones, and not every one. The table lists 98,000 or so clones, roughly four fifths of them singletons. Study-level points and caveats: Doses of 0.1 to 3.0 mg/kg were accompanied by clonal expansion of CD4+ and CD8+ blood T cells by week 6.

The clonotype comes from an adult with an advanced solid tumor such as melanoma, head and neck, liver or kidney cancer. This chain connects TRBV6-5 to TRBJ1-3; D is unresolved. The sample consisted of CD4+ or CD8+ T cells sorted from blood, taken in a trial of the OX40 agonist ivuxolimab. The CDR3 DNA reads as TGTGCCAGCAGTGCTACGGACTCTGGAAACACCATATATTTT. It encodes CASSATDSGNTIYF.